There are many counts of the clone carrying this T cell receptor (beta chain). This record comes from a study of early T cells in non-severe SARS-CoV-2 infection. Study in general: Investigators sequenced bulk RNA drawn from unsorted whole blood, and chains remained unpaired.

Trimming pared 1 base from V and 0 bases from J, leaving 13 bases between. This CDR3 is built from 17 residues. From germline, CDR1 is PRHDT and CDR2 FYEKMQ (reference sequence). TCRdb ran MiXCR on the 5' RACE reads and lists one entry per CDR3 protein. The repertoire holds tens of thousands of distinct CDR3 sequences, with roughly 7% as singletons. The chain uses TRBV13 and TRBJ1-3, with D perhaps TRBD1 (6 bases). The sequence came from an adult who was a healthcare worker with PCR-confirmed SARS-CoV-2 infection or an uninfected control (not recorded which). Material for sequencing was whole blood. The CDR3 spells CASSLAPGANSGNTIYF. CDR3 DNA sequence: TGTGCCAGCAGCTTAGCTCCAGGGGCCAACTCTGGAAACACCATATATTTT.